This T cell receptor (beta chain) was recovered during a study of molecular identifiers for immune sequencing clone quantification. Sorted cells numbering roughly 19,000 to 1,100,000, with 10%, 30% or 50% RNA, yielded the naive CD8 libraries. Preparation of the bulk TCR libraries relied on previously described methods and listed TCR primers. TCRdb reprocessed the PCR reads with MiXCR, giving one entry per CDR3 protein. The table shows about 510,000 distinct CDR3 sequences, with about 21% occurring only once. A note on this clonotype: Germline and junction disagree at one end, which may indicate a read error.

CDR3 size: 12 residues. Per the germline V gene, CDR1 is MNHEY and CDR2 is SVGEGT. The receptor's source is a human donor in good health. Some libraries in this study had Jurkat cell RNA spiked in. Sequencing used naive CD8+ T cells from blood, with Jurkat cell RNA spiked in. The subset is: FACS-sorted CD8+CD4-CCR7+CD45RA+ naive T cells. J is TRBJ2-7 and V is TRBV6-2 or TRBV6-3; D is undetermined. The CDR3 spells CASSSDGYELYF. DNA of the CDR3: TGTGCCAGCAGTTCGGACGGTTACGAGCTGTACTTC.